The source of this TCR beta chain is a study of T-cell reconstitution after alpha-beta-depleted transplantation in children. This CDR3 region has 15 residues. V shed 5 bases and J shed 8 bases, with 21 bases lying between them. A TCRbeta library incorporating unique molecular identifiers was prepared. A single record per CDR3 protein comes from TCRdb applying MiXCR to the PCR reads. The sample shows hundreds of thousands of distinct CDR3 sequences, more than 9% of them seen only once. The sample here was PBMCs from the stem cell graft donor, taken from the stem cell graft. The sequence was obtained from a human donor who donated a stem cell graft to a child with SCID. This sequence joins TRBV12-3 or TRBV12-4 and TRBJ1-1, with D unclear. The CDR3 DNA sequence: TGTGCCAGCAGTGCTTCCGAAACCCAATACTCCGAAGCTTTCTTT. As protein: CASSASETQYSEAFF.